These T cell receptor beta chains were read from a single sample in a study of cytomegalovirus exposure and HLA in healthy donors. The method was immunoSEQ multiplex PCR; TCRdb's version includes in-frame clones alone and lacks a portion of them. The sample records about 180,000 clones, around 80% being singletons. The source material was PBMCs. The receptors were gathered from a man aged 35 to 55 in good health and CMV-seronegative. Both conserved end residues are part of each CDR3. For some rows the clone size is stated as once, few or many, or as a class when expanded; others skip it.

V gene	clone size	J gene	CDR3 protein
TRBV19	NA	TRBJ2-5	CASSTRDYQETQYF
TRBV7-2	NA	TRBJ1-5	CASSSVPPSNRPQHF
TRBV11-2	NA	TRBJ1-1	CASSSRQAGPEAFF
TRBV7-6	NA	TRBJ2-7	CASSLMGRSYEQYF
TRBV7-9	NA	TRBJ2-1	CASSLGGGYNEQFF
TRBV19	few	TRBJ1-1	CASTWRGDTEAFF
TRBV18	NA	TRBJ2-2	CASSPSGTGGFGELFF
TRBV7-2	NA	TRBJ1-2	CASSTQTGAILVGYTF
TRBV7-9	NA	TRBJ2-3	CASSSWTNTDTQYF
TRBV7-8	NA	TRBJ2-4	CASSFSRGSKNIQYF
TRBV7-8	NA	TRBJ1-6	CASSPRQGAGSPLHF
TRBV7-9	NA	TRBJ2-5	CASSLPRGETQYF
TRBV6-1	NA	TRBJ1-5	CASSEVGTGAWQPQHF
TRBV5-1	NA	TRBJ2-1	CASSLVAGGYNEQFF
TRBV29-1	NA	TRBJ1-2	CSALWGPGYTF
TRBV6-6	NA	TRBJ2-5	CASSYFGTGFQETQYF
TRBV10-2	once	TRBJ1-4	CASSELGAWEKLFF
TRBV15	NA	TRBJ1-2	CATSRGQGAKGYTF
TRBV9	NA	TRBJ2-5	CASSVWSGEIQETQYF
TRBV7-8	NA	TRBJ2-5	CASSLDRQYEETQYF
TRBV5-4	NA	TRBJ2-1	CASSSGTSGNHNEQFF
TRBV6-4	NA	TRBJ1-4	CASSGFEARFF
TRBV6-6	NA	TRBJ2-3	CASSYDREYTDTQYF
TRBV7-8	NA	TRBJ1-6	CASSLVQGYNSPLHF
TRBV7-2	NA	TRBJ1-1	CASSVQGWTEAFF
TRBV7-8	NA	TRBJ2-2	CASSLAVQGTNTGELFF
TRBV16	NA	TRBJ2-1	CASSQYRREYNEQFF
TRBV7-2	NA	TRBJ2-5	CASSQLGTQYF
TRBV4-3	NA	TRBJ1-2	CASSQFRGDRYGYTF
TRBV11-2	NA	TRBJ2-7	CASRLTSLTYEQYF
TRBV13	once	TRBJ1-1	CASSLAGGTGGVRTEAFF
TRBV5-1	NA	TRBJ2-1	CASGQGSYNEQFF
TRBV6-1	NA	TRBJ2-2	CASSEAQTTGGGGELFF
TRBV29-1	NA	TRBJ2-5	CSVDENQETQYF
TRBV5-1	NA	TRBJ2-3	CASSLNTGNPDTQYF
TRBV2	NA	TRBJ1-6	CASRPGLGSPLHF
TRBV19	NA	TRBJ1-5	CASSKKLLTRDRVSNQPQHF
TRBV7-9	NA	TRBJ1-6	CASSVRTDNSPLHF
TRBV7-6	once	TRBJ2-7	CASSKGLSYEQYF
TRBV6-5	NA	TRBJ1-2	CASSIPGDGYTF
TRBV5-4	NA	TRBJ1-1	CASSLFPGTPTEAFF
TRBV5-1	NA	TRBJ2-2	CASRLGTLANTGELFF
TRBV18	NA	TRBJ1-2	CASSPRAGGYTF
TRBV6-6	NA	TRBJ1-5	CASSDRQVGEPQHF
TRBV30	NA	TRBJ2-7	CAWKAIAGGPYEQYF
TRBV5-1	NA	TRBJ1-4	CASRRGQGGRETNEKLFF